The 21 T cell receptor beta chains below were found in one sample sequenced in a study of technical replicates of blood from a few donors. The repertoire was sequenced with immunoSEQ multiplex PCR; TCRdb's copy has only in-frame clones and lacks some. The sample consists of roughly 100,000 clones, approximately 96% of them appearing once. The sequenced sample consisted of T cells isolated from PBMCs. Receptors were obtained from a human donor in good health.

V usage is TRBV5-1 and J usage is TRBJ2-2, with 10 bases matching TRBD1. This CDR3 is built from 17 residues. After removal of 2 bases from V and 7 bases from J, the junction contained 11 bases not matched to a gene. Per the germline V gene, CDR1 is SGHRS and CDR2 is YFSETQ. Here the CDR3 DNA reads TGCGCCAGCAGCTTAGAACCGGGACAGGGGATAATCGGGGAGCTGTTTTTT. Residues: CASSLEPGQGIIGELFF.

This clone appeared a single time. The chain joins TRBV30 to TRBJ2-2, with D hard to call. The CDR3 length is 14 residues. Deletions cut 0 bases from V and 4 bases from J, with 9 bases between. CDR1 and CDR2 (germline): GTSNPN, SVGIG (reference sequence). CDR3 sequence: CAWSVLVSTGELFF. CDR3 nucleotide sequence: TGTGCCTGGAGTGTACTTGTAAGCACCGGGGAGCTGTTTTTT.

This clone was observed a handful of times. The chain joins TRBV5-4 to TRBJ1-2; 7 bases fit TRBD1. CDR3 length: 14 amino acids. The V gene's germline CDR1 is SGHNT and CDR2 YYREEE (reference sequence). The V gene end was trimmed by 2 bases and the J gene end by 4 bases; junction bases not matched to a gene: 5. The CDR3, as DNA: TGTGCCAGCAGCTTTGACGCAGGGGGCTATGGCTACACCTTC. Its protein product is CASSFDAGGYGYTF.

The chain is built from TRBV6-1 and TRBJ1-2; possible D gene TRBD1, 5 bases. In germline, CDR1 is MNHNS, CDR2 SASEGT. The V end was cut by 11 bases, the J end by 2 bases, with 6 bases between. The CDR3 length is 10 residues. The CDR3 sequence: CAWGNYGYTF. In nucleotides, the CDR3 is TGTGCCTGGGGCAACTATGGCTACACCTTC.

The chain joins TRBV19 to TRBJ2-3; possibly TRBD1 for D (6 bases). V was cut by 2 bases and J by 4 bases, with 10 bases left in between. In germline, CDR1 is LNHDA, CDR2 SQIVND (reference sequence). The CDR3 runs 14 residues. CDR3 amino acids: CASSINQGSDTQYF. In DNA, the CDR3 is TGTGCCAGTAGTATAAACCAGGGGTCAGATACGCAGTATTTT.

The rearrangement joins TRBV11-1 to TRBJ1-5, with 7 bases aligning to TRBD1. CDR1 and CDR2 from the germline V gene are SGHAT and FQDESV (reference sequence). The CDR3 is 15 amino acids. Unmatched junction bases numbered 2, after V lost 3 bases and J lost 0 bases. CDR3 protein: CASSLDRSSNQPQHF. The DNA of the CDR3 is TGTGCCAGCAGCTTGGACAGGTCTAGCAATCAGCCCCAGCATTTT.

The rearrangement joins TRBV5-1 to TRBJ1-5; TRBD1 might be the D (5 bases). The germline V gene has CDR1 SGHRS and CDR2 YFSETQ. This CDR3 has 15 residues. V shed 0 bases and J shed 6 bases, with 13 bases lying between them. The CDR3 sequence is CASSLGGEAAQPQHF. CDR3 coding DNA: TGCGCCAGCAGCTTGGGAGGGGAGGCCGCTCAGCCCCAGCATTTT.

The gene calls are TRBV6-5 and TRBJ2-5; TRBD2 is a possible D gene (6 bases). The germline V gene encodes CDR1 MNHEY and CDR2 SVGAGI. This CDR3 is 13 amino acids long. V lost 2 bases, J lost 4 bases, and 8 bases lay in between. CDR3 DNA: TGTGCCAGCAGTTACGGGGGGACAGAGACCCAGTACTTC. It specifies CASSYGGTETQYF.

This sequence joins TRBV19 and TRBJ2-1; the match to TRBD1 covers 12 bases. This CDR3 spans 14 amino acids. The V segment lost 4 bases and the J segment 8 bases; nucleotides outside the gene matches: 3. Germline CDR1 is LNHDA and CDR2 is SQIVND (reference sequence). The CDR3 DNA sequence: TGTGCCAGTAGTAGTGGGACAGGGGGCTATGAGCAGTTCTTC. Translated, it gives CASSSGTGGYEQFF.

The V and J genes are TRBV7-8 and TRBJ2-7, with TRBD2 matching 8 bases. The germline CDR1 and CDR2 sequences are SGHVS and FQNEAQ. The junction had 19 bases not matched to a gene; V was cut back by 0 bases and J by 9 bases. The CDR3 contains 18 residues. CDR3 residues: CASSLASPLSSGPAVQYF. CDR3 nucleotides: TGTGCCAGCAGCTTAGCCTCCCCCCTATCTAGCGGGCCGGCGGTGCAGTACTTC. The complete variable domain, with remaining parts taken from reference TRBV7-8 and TRBJ2-7, reads GAGVSQSPRYKVAKRGQDVALRCDPISGHVSLFWYQQALGQGPEFLTYFQNEAQLDKSGLPSDRFFAERPEGSVSTLKIQRTQQEDSAVYLCASSLASPLSSGPAVQYFGPGTRLTVT.

This sequence joins TRBV30 and TRBJ2-1; D gene unclear. The ends were cut back, 1 base at V and 4 bases at J, with 5 bases in the middle. There are 12 residues in the CDR3. Germline lookup yields CDR1 GTSNPN and CDR2 SVGIG (reference sequence). The CDR3 sequence is CAWSDEYNEQFF. CDR3 DNA: TGTGCCTGGAGTGACGAGTACAATGAGCAGTTCTTC.

The V gene is TRBV5-1, the J gene TRBJ1-1; 8 nucleotides agree with TRBD1. Losses at the gene ends were 0 bases for V and 4 bases for J; bases not matched to a gene: 8. The V gene's germline CDR1 is SGHRS and CDR2 YFSETQ. This CDR3 region has 16 residues. The CDR3 bases are TGCGCCAGCAGCTTGGGGCCCTATACAGGGGGCACTGAAGCTTTCTTT. Its protein product is CASSLGPYTGGTEAFF.

The chain combines TRBV4-1 with TRBJ2-3; possible D gene TRBD2, 6 bases. V shed 6 bases and J shed 1 base, with 14 bases lying between them. CDR3 size: 15 residues. The V gene's germline CDR1 is MGHRA and CDR2 YSYEKL. The CDR3 here is CASSRELVRTDTQYF. Here the CDR3 DNA reads TGCGCCAGCAGTCGGGAGCTGGTGCGCACAGATACGCAGTATTTT.

The chain employs TRBV6-5 and TRBJ2-1, with a weak D call TRBD2 (6 bases). This CDR3 comprises 14 residues. V lost 8 bases to trimming and J lost 5 bases, with 16 bases between them. Germline CDR1 is MNHEY and CDR2 is SVGAGI. In DNA form, the CDR3 reads TGTGCCAGCGCTTGGGGGGAGTACCACAATGAGCAGTTCTTC. As protein: CASAWGEYHNEQFF.

V usage is TRBV19 and J usage is TRBJ1-2, with TRBD1 identical over 10 bases. The germline CDR1 and CDR2 sequences are LNHDA and SQIVND (reference sequence). The J segment lost 4 bases and the V segment lost 3 bases, leaving 5 bases of the junction unmatched. This CDR3 is built from 15 residues. The CDR3 here is CASSIGDRGGYGYTF. The CDR3 nucleotides are TGTGCCAGTAGTATTGGGGACAGGGGAGGCTATGGCTACACCTTC.

The rearrangement links TRBV30 to TRBJ1-1; 7 bases align to TRBD1. Germline trimming cut 4 bases from V and 2 bases from J; bases unmatched to any gene: 4. The V gene's germline CDR1 is GTSNPN and CDR2 SVGIG (reference sequence). The CDR3 has 13 amino acids. The CDR3 bases are TGTGCCTGGAACCGACAGGGAAACACTGAAGCTTTCTTT. This sequence encodes CAWNRQGNTEAFF.

Written as DNA, the CDR3 is TGCGCCAGCTCCTCGAGCTCCTACAATGAGCAGTTCTTC. It specifies CASSSSSYNEQFF. The chain couples TRBV5-1 to TRBJ2-1; D unresolved. CDR1 SGHRS and CDR2 YFSETQ come from the germline V gene. Trimming took off 7 bases at V and 0 bases at J, with 8 bases between the two ends. The CDR3 covers 13 residues. The full variable domain, in which reference TRBV5-1 and TRBJ2-1 provide the parts outside the CDR3, is KAGVTQTPRYLIKTRGQQVTLSCSPISGHRSVSWYQQTPGQGLQFLFEYFSETQRNKGNFPGRFSGRQFSNSRSEMNVSTLELGDSALYLCASSSSSYNEQFFGPGTRLTVL.

J is TRBJ2-5 and V is TRBV27; possible D gene TRBD2, 7 bases. The V end was cut by 4 bases, the J end by 1 base, with 13 bases between. The CDR3 covers 15 residues. CDR1 MNHEY and CDR2 SMNVEV come from the germline V gene (reference sequence). CDR3: CASSWEGGGQETQYF. The DNA of the CDR3 is TGTGCCAGCAGTTGGGAGGGAGGGGGCCAAGAGACCCAGTACTTC.

The V and J genes are TRBV6-5 and TRBJ2-7, with D possibly being TRBD1 (6 bases). The germline gives CDR1 MNHEY, CDR2 SVGAGI. CDR3 length: 13 residues. The V gene lost 6 bases and the J gene lost 4 bases, with 13 bases spanning the gap. The CDR3 reads CASSRGQMYEQYF. In DNA, the CDR3 is TGTGCCAGCAGCCGCGGACAGATGTACGAGCAGTACTTC.

This chain connects TRBV19 to TRBJ1-4, with D possibly TRBD1 on 6 matching bases. This CDR3 has 14 amino acids. Looked up from germline, CDR1 is LNHDA and CDR2 is SQIVND (reference sequence). The V end was cut by 2 bases, the J end by 6 bases, with 10 bases between. CDR3 in DNA: TGTGCCAGTAGTATACTGGGGGCACATGAAAAACTGTTTTTT. Protein sequence: CASSILGAHEKLFF.

The chain joins TRBV7-3 to TRBJ2-5, with 10 bases lining up with TRBD2. CDR1 is SGHTA and CDR2 is FQGTGA in the germline V gene. Trimming cost V 3 bases and J 2 bases; bases outside gene matches: 3. The CDR3 sequence is 15 residues long. The CDR3 nucleotides read TGTGCCAGCAGCTTTTGGACTAGCGGTCAAGAGACCCAGTACTTC. It specifies CASSFWTSGQETQYF.